The 10 T cell receptor beta chains reported below all come from one sample, sequenced in a study of blood T cell repertoires in COVID-19. The protocol was immunoSEQ multiplex PCR, while the TCRdb copy is restricted to in-frame clones and leaves out a portion. This table holds about 310,000 clones, around 87% found once. Sequencing was carried out using PBMCs or T cells enriched from blood (not recorded which). Every receptor here comes from a woman aged 18-30 years with acute COVID-19.

V gene TRBV2 combines with J gene TRBJ2-1; 14 positions match TRBD2. V shed 6 bases, J shed 10 bases, and the junction held 2 bases outside the gene matches. The CDR3 consists of 13 residues. From germline, CDR1 is SNHLY and CDR2 FYNNEI. The CDR3 region has the DNA TGTGCCAGCAGGGGGACTAGCGGGGGAGAGCAGTTCTTC. Residues: CASRGTSGGEQFF.

The rearrangement uses TRBV14 and TRBJ1-2, with 8 bases identical to TRBD1. Losses at the gene ends were 1 base for V and 7 bases for J; bases not matched to a gene: 8. CDR1 SGHDN and CDR2 FVKESK come from the germline V gene. This CDR3 comprises 15 residues. CDR3 region: CASSQVPTGAVGYTF. Written as DNA, the CDR3 is TGTGCCAGCAGCCAAGTCCCGACAGGGGCGGTTGGCTACACCTTC. Complete variable domain (other parts from reference TRBV14 and TRBJ1-2): EAGVTQFPSHSVIEKGQTVTLRCDPISGHDNLYWYRRVMGKEIKFLLHFVKESKQDESGMPNNRFLAERTGGTYSTLKVQPAELEDSGVYFCASSQVPTGAVGYTFGSGTRLTVV.

This chain uses TRBV5-1 with TRBJ2-1; 8 nucleotides align to TRBD2. CDR1 and CDR2 (germline): SGHRS, YFSETQ. Trimming cost V 2 bases and J 0 bases; bases outside gene matches: 4. This CDR3 contains 16 residues. This CDR3 is CASSFSGISSYNEQFF. As DNA, the CDR3 is TGCGCCAGCAGCTTTAGCGGGATAAGCTCCTACAATGAGCAGTTCTTC.

The rearrangement uses TRBV6-5 and TRBJ1-2, with TRBD1 identical over 7 bases. The CDR3 runs to 15 residues. V trimming: 4 bases; J trimming: 8 bases; junction bases outside the gene matches: 13. The germline V gene encodes CDR1 MNHEY and CDR2 SVGAGI. The CDR3 spells CASSSQTGMVRGYTF. As DNA, the CDR3 is TGTGCCAGCAGTTCTCAGACAGGGATGGTGCGGGGCTACACCTTC.

The V gene is TRBV19, the J gene TRBJ1-4, with 7 bases fitting TRBD1. This CDR3 contains 14 residues. Losses at the gene ends were 6 bases for V and 4 bases for J; bases not matched to a gene: 5. In germline, CDR1 is LNHDA, CDR2 SQIVND (reference sequence). In DNA, the CDR3 is TGTGCCAGTAGCCTGACAGGGTTTAATGAAAAACTGTTTTTT. Translated: CASSLTGFNEKLFF.

This CDR3 reads CASSQDFSGIYEQFF. CDR3 coding DNA: TGTGCCAGCAGCCAAGATTTCAGCGGAATCTATGAGCAGTTCTTC. The V and J genes are TRBV3-1 (or the pseudogene TRBV3-2) and TRBJ2-1, with D possibly matching TRBD2 (5 bases). Between the trimmed V and J ends, which lost 0 bases and 8 bases, there was a span of 14 bases. Germline V gives CDR1 LGHDT, CDR2 YNNKEL (reference sequence). The CDR3 runs 15 residues.

CDR3 DNA sequence: TGTGCCAGCAGTTCGGAGGGGCCAGATACGCAGTATTTT. Translating gives CASSSEGPDTQYF. The rearrangement uses TRBV27 and TRBJ2-3, with D tentatively TRBD2 (6 bases). Germline values: CDR1 MNHEY, CDR2 SMNVEV (reference sequence). The CDR3 covers 13 residues. V shed 4 bases and J shed 4 bases, with 9 bases lying between them.

This sequence joins TRBV24-1 and TRBJ2-7, with 11 bases that match TRBD1. This CDR3 is built from 14 residues. The germline CDR1 and CDR2 sequences are KGHDR and SFDVKD. V was clipped by 6 bases and J by 5 bases; unmatched bases: 5. As DNA, the CDR3 is TGTGCCACCAGTTCGGGACAGGGGGGGAACGAGCAGTACTTC. As protein: CATSSGQGGNEQYF.

V gene TRBV5-5 combines with J gene TRBJ1-5, with D hard to call. V lost 2 bases and J 0 bases, leaving 12 bases between the germline ends. In germline, CDR1 is SGHKS, CDR2 YYEKEE (reference sequence). The CDR3 extends over 16 amino acids. CDR3 region: CASSLSIEISNQPQHF. Written as DNA, the CDR3 is TGTGCCAGCAGCTTAAGTATCGAGATTAGCAATCAGCCCCAGCATTTT.

The V call is TRBV27, the J call TRBJ1-3; tentative D call: TRBD1 (6 bases). V was clipped by 5 bases and J by 0 bases, with 20 bases between them. The CDR3 runs 18 residues. The germline gives CDR1 MNHEY, CDR2 SMNVEV (reference sequence). The DNA for the CDR3 is TGTGCCAGCAGTCCATCCATGGACAGTCTCATCTCTGGAAACACCATATATTTT. Amino acids: CASSPSMDSLISGNTIYF.